This T cell receptor (beta chain) is drawn from a study of blood T cell repertoires in COVID-19. Overall study: Italy, Spain and the United States were the sources of the convalescent and acute COVID-19 samples. T cells, B-cell-depleted T cells, or PBMCs provided the cDNA or gDNA that served as material.

This clone showed up just a few times. Authors' processing steps: Nucleated cell counts were estimated from reference gene primer amplification. Using immunoSEQ multiplex PCR, the repertoire was profiled, and TCRdb retains in-frame clones only, with some absent. Clone size and V and J calls were adopted from that table, with D and trimming inferred from the DNA. The sample has 150,000 or so clones, 84% seen once; the top ten hold just over 9.5%. In germline, CDR1 is MNHEY, CDR2 SMNVEV (reference sequence). V gave up 5 bases and J gave up 7 bases; unmatched junction bases: 8. This CDR3 contains 14 residues.

Specimen: peripheral blood. The V and J genes are TRBV27 and TRBJ1-2; 9 bases match TRBD1. The sequence was collected from a woman between 50 and 59 years old with acute or convalescent COVID-19. CDR3: CASSTHRGQGGYTF. The CDR3 coding sequence is TGTGCCAGCAGTACCCACAGGGGGCAGGGTGGCTACACCTTC.